This TCR beta chain was captured in a study of blood T cell repertoires in COVID-19. Looking at the study overall: Specimens from acute and convalescent COVID-19 originated in the United States, Italy and Spain.

This clone was detected once. Germline CDR1 reads LGHDT; CDR2 reads YNNKEL (reference sequence). The CDR3 loop spans 15 amino acids. Trimming took 4 bases from V and 5 from J; bases not matched to a gene: 9. Only in-frame clones appear in the TCRdb table, and some are missing; sequencing was by immunoSEQ multiplex PCR. This table has around 74,000 clones, more than 75% appearing once. The sequence was collected from an elderly woman with active or convalescent COVID-19. The V gene is TRBV3-1 (or the pseudogene TRBV3-2), the J gene TRBJ1-1; 8 nucleotides align to TRBD1. Material: peripheral blood. The CDR3 region is CASSRATGVRTEAFF. CDR3 bases: TGTGCCAGCAGCCGCGCGACAGGGGTGCGAACTGAAGCTTTCTTT.